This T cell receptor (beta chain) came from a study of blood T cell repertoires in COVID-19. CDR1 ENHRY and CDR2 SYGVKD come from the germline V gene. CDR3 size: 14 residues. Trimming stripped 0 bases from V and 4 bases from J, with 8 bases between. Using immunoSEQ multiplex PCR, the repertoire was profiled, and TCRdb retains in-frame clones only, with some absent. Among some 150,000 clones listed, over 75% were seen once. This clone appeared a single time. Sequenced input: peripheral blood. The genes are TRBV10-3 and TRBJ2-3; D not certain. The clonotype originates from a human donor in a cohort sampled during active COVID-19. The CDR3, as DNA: TGTGCCATCAGTGAGTCGAGGTTCCCAGATACGCAGTATTTT. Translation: CAISESRFPDTQYF.